The TCR beta chain described here comes from a study of beta chain features in type 1 diabetes. The investigators reverse transcribed all of the isolated RNA, so they sequenced expressed TCRB transcripts. Assay: immunoSEQ multiplex PCR; the TCRdb copy retains only in-frame clones and omits some. Of 150,000 or so clones in the sample, roughly 60% are singletons; the top ten hold under 0.1%. To note about this clone: Its antigen is still unknown.

Study-level findings and limits: Shortening of TCRB CDR3s, moderate but significant, appeared in all four CD4+ subsets of Type 1 diabetes patients. The naive, central memory and Treg TCRB repertoires showed an apparent similarity that was greater among patients than among healthy donors. Insertion counts at VDJ junctions were lower in type 1 diabetes patients, who also showed more deletions there.

This TCR derives from a man aged 25-45 years with type 1 diabetes. Material: naive CD4+ T cells from blood.

As DNA, the CDR3 is TGCGCCAGCAGCCCCTCAAGGACGGCTAGCACAGATACGCAGTATTTT. It translates to CASSPSRTASTDTQYF. The rearrangement links TRBV4-3 to TRBJ2-3; no definite D call. V gave up 4 bases and J gave up 0 bases, with 14 bases separating them. The V gene's germline CDR1 is LGHNA and CDR2 YSLEER. The CDR3 runs 16 residues.